The T cell receptor beta chain described here comes from a study of OX40 agonist ivuxolimab in advanced cancers. Looking at the study overall: Patients took ivuxolimab, an agonistic anti-OX40 (CD134) antibody.

The data were produced by immunoSEQ multiplex PCR, yet TCRdb's version contains in-frame clones alone and is incomplete. Seen here are 85,000 to 120,000 clones, less than 95% observed once, and the top ten hold around 0.47%. Points on this clone: Antigen specificity is unknown.

CDR1 and CDR2 (germline): MDHEN, SYDVKM. The CDR3 spans 16 residues. Trimming stripped 5 bases from V and 5 bases from J, with 21 bases between. Systemic immunosuppression or a history of autoimmune disease excluded patients. Researchers took blood at baseline, on cycle 4 day 1, and on cycle 7 day 1. Study-level points and caveats: The CD4+ and CD8+ T cells in the blood had expanded clonally by week 6 at 0.1 to 3.0 mg/kg.

Sequenced here: CD4+ or CD8+ T cells sorted from blood, sampled in a trial of the OX40 agonist ivuxolimab. The genes are TRBV28 and TRBJ1-2; TRBD1 is a possible D gene (6 bases). The receptor was isolated from an adult with an advanced solid tumor such as melanoma, head and neck, liver or kidney cancer. CDR3: CASSPRRGLRGYGYTF. CDR3 in DNA: TGTGCCAGCAGTCCTAGACGGGGGCTAAGGGGGTATGGCTACACCTTC.